This entry features one TCR beta chain sequence. Its specificity is not known. Germline V lookup: CDR1 SGHNT, CDR2 YYREEE (reference sequence). This CDR3 has 14 amino acids. Trimming stripped 4 bases from V and 4 bases from J, with 12 bases between. The sample originates from a study of blood T cells in healthy people across ages. A J-beta primer mix and a sample-barcoded 5' primer were used in a second PCR of roughly 6 to 11 cycles. TCRdb analysed the 5' RACE reads with MiXCR anew, one entry per CDR3 protein. The top ten clones hold 7.9% of a sample with over a million distinct CDR3 sequences, 42% of them seen once. Study-level findings and limits: Because donor CMV status was unknown, expanded clonotype changes were possibly confounded.

The sample consisted of blood. The source is a woman aged 18-29 years in good health. The V call is TRBV5-4, the J call TRBJ2-4; maybe TRBD1 (5 bases). CDR3 bases: TGTGCCAGCAGCCTGGCAGGGCTTAAAAACATTCAGTACTTC. Protein: CASSLAGLKNIQYF.